A selection of T cell receptor beta chains follows, all from one sample in a study of technical replicates of blood from several donors. Clones were sequenced by immunoSEQ multiplex PCR, and TCRdb holds only the in-frame ones, with some missing. The table shows approximately 41,000 clones, with 96% occurring only once. Sample: T cells isolated from PBMCs. These receptors were collected from a human donor in good health. The CDR3 runs from the conserved cysteine through the conserved F or W. A D gene is named only where the DNA matches it firmly. The size entry is marked missing in some rows and otherwise reads once, few, many or a size class.

d_call: NA; v_call: TRBV5-4; clone_size: NA; j_call: TRBJ2-1; cdr3_nt: TGTGCCAGCAGCGCGGGACTCCTGTACAATGAGCAGTTCTTC; cdr3_aa: CASSAGLLYNEQFF
d_call: NA; v_call: TRBV27; clone_size: NA; j_call: TRBJ2-3; cdr3_nt: TGTGCCAGCAGTTCAGCTAGCGATACGCAGTATTTT; cdr3_aa: CASSSASDTQYF
d_call: TRBD1; v_call: TRBV7-9; clone_size: NA; j_call: TRBJ1-2; cdr3_nt: TGTGCCAGCACCGAACAGGGGGATGGCTACACCTTC; cdr3_aa: CASTEQGDGYTF
d_call: NA; v_call: TRBV9; clone_size: NA; j_call: TRBJ2-2; cdr3_nt: TGTGCCAGCAGCGTAGTAGGACAGACCACCGGGGAGCTGTTTTTT; cdr3_aa: CASSVVGQTTGELFF
d_call: NA; v_call: TRBV5-6; clone_size: NA; j_call: TRBJ1-1; cdr3_nt: TGTGCCAGCAGCGCGGAGCTCGGGAACACTGAAGCTTTCTTT; cdr3_aa: CASSAELGNTEAFF
d_call: NA; v_call: TRBV19; clone_size: NA; j_call: TRBJ2-5; cdr3_nt: NA; cdr3_aa: CASTSDRGQTQYF
d_call: TRBD2; v_call: TRBV6-6; clone_size: NA; j_call: TRBJ2-1; cdr3_nt: TGTGCCAGCAGTGGAGTAGGACTAGTCGATGAGCAGTTCTTC; cdr3_aa: CASSGVGLVDEQFF
d_call: NA; v_call: TRBV27; clone_size: NA; j_call: TRBJ2-5; cdr3_nt: TGTGCCAGCAGTCCGGGGACTGTTGAGACCCAGTACTTC; cdr3_aa: CASSPGTVETQYF
d_call: NA; v_call: TRBV6-5; clone_size: NA; j_call: TRBJ2-7; cdr3_nt: TGTGCCAGCGGTATTCCCGGGACACGCTACTACGAGCAGTACTTC; cdr3_aa: CASGIPGTRYYEQYF
d_call: NA; v_call: TRBV5-4; clone_size: NA; j_call: TRBJ2-7; cdr3_nt: TGTGCCAGCAGCGGAGACAGGTACCACGAGCAGTACTTC; cdr3_aa: CASSGDRYHEQYF
d_call: NA; v_call: TRBV21-1; clone_size: NA; j_call: TRBJ2-5; cdr3_nt: TGTGCCAGCAGCATACGGGGGTACCAAGAGACCCAGTACTTC; cdr3_aa: CASSIRGYQETQYF
d_call: NA; v_call: TRBV2; clone_size: NA; j_call: TRBJ2-7; cdr3_nt: TGTGCCAGCAGTAAGCTGACAGACTACGAGCAGTACTTC; cdr3_aa: CASSKLTDYEQYF
d_call: NA; v_call: TRBV6-5; clone_size: NA; j_call: TRBJ1-2; cdr3_nt: TGTGCCAGCAGTCAAACACGATACTATGGCTACACCTTC; cdr3_aa: CASSQTRYYGYTF
d_call: TRBD1; v_call: TRBV5-1; clone_size: once; j_call: TRBJ2-1; cdr3_nt: TGCGCCAGCAGCGCATCGACAGGGGCCTACAATGAGCAGTTCTTC; cdr3_aa: CASSASTGAYNEQFF
d_call: NA; v_call: TRBV28; clone_size: NA; j_call: TRBJ2-2; cdr3_nt: TGTGCCAGCACAGGGGAGAACACCGGGGAGCTGTTTTTT; cdr3_aa: CASTGENTGELFF
d_call: NA; v_call: TRBV6-6; clone_size: NA; j_call: TRBJ1-1; cdr3_nt: TGTGCCAGCAGTTACTCCGGGGGTACTGAAGCTTTCTTT; cdr3_aa: CASSYSGGTEAFF
d_call: TRBD2; v_call: TRBV29-1; clone_size: once; j_call: TRBJ2-1; cdr3_nt: TGCAGCGCGAAGGTGGCGGGAGGGCAAAATGAGCAGTTCTTC; cdr3_aa: CSAKVAGGQNEQFF
d_call: TRBD1; v_call: TRBV2; clone_size: once; j_call: TRBJ2-5; cdr3_nt: TGTGCCAGCATCCCGGGACAGGGTTTTGAGACCCAGTACTTC; cdr3_aa: CASIPGQGFETQYF
d_call: TRBD1; v_call: TRBV9; clone_size: NA; j_call: TRBJ2-7; cdr3_nt: TGTGCCGTTCCCCAAGAAGGGGGCGCAGGGCAGTACTTC; cdr3_aa: CAVPQEGGAGQYF
d_call: NA; v_call: TRBV30; clone_size: NA; j_call: TRBJ2-7; cdr3_nt: TGTGCCTGGAGTGAGAGGAACGAGCAGTACTTC; cdr3_aa: CAWSERNEQYF
d_call: TRBD2; v_call: TRBV7-9; clone_size: NA; j_call: TRBJ2-5; cdr3_nt: TGTGCCAGCAGCCCGTGGACTAGTCCAGAGACCCAGTACTTC; cdr3_aa: CASSPWTSPETQYF
d_call: NA; v_call: TRBV5-1; clone_size: NA; j_call: TRBJ2-7; cdr3_nt: TGCGCCAGCAGCTCCGAGCCTGGAGACAGCTCCTACGAGCAGTACTTC; cdr3_aa: CASSSEPGDSSYEQYF
d_call: TRBD2; v_call: TRBV5-5; clone_size: NA; j_call: TRBJ2-3; cdr3_nt: TGTGCCAGCAGCTTGTTAACTAGCGGGGGGGAGACGCAGTATTTT; cdr3_aa: CASSLLTSGGETQYF
d_call: TRBD1; v_call: TRBV7-8; clone_size: NA; j_call: TRBJ2-2; cdr3_nt: TGTGCCAGCAGCTCTTCCTACACAGGGGCCGGGACCGGGGAGCTGTTTTTT; cdr3_aa: CASSSSYTGAGTGELFF
d_call: NA; v_call: TRBV2; clone_size: NA; j_call: TRBJ1-1; cdr3_nt: TGTGCCAGCAGACAGGGGAACACTGAAGCTTTCTTT; cdr3_aa: CASRQGNTEAFF
d_call: NA; v_call: TRBV10-3; clone_size: NA; j_call: TRBJ1-1; cdr3_nt: TGTGCCATCAGTGAGCCAGGGCTCGCTGAAGCTTTCTTT; cdr3_aa: CAISEPGLAEAFF
d_call: TRBD2; v_call: TRBV6-5; clone_size: NA; j_call: TRBJ2-2; cdr3_nt: TGTGCCAGCAGAGGTAGCGGGGGAACCACCGGGGAGCTGTTTTTT; cdr3_aa: CASRGSGGTTGELFF
d_call: NA; v_call: TRBV6-1; clone_size: NA; j_call: TRBJ2-1; cdr3_nt: TGTGCCAGCAGTGGAGATCTAGCACCTGATTACAATGAGCAGTTCTTC; cdr3_aa: CASSGDLAPDYNEQFF
d_call: TRBD1; v_call: TRBV30; clone_size: NA; j_call: TRBJ1-1; cdr3_nt: TGTGCCTGTTCGGGACAGGGTAACACTGAAGCTTTCTTT; cdr3_aa: CACSGQGNTEAFF
d_call: NA; v_call: TRBV11-2; clone_size: NA; j_call: TRBJ2-3; cdr3_nt: TGTGCCAGCAGCTTAGTACAGGGAGTTTGGGATACGCAGTATTTT; cdr3_aa: CASSLVQGVWDTQYF
d_call: TRBD1; v_call: TRBV9; clone_size: NA; j_call: TRBJ2-7; cdr3_nt: TGTGCCAGCAGCGTGGGGACAGACGAGCAGTACTTC; cdr3_aa: CASSVGTDEQYF
d_call: NA; v_call: TRBV7-9; clone_size: NA; j_call: TRBJ1-1; cdr3_nt: TGTGCCAGCAGCTCCTCAGGGATGGACACTGAAGCTTTCTTT; cdr3_aa: CASSSSGMDTEAFF
d_call: TRBD1; v_call: TRBV5-4; clone_size: NA; j_call: TRBJ2-7; cdr3_nt: TGTGCCAGCAGCTTGATGGGACAGGGCCTTTCCGAGCAGTACTTC; cdr3_aa: CASSLMGQGLSEQYF
d_call: NA; v_call: TRBV6-5; clone_size: NA; j_call: TRBJ1-2; cdr3_nt: TGTGCCAGTTCTATTCGGCAGGGTCCCTATGGCTACACCTTC; cdr3_aa: CASSIRQGPYGYTF
d_call: NA; v_call: TRBV9; clone_size: few; j_call: TRBJ1-1; cdr3_nt: TGTGCCAGCAGCGTAGGTCAGGTTACTGAAGCTTTCTTT; cdr3_aa: CASSVGQVTEAFF
d_call: NA; v_call: TRBV4-3; clone_size: NA; j_call: TRBJ2-7; cdr3_nt: TGCGCCAGCAGCCAAGAGGCCTTCTACGAGCAGTACTTC; cdr3_aa: CASSQEAFYEQYF
d_call: TRBD1; v_call: TRBV11-3; clone_size: NA; j_call: TRBJ2-7; cdr3_nt: TGTGCCAGCAGCTTAGGCCCTAGACAGGGCTCCTCCTACGAGCAGTACTTC; cdr3_aa: CASSLGPRQGSSYEQYF
d_call: NA; v_call: TRBV19; clone_size: NA; j_call: TRBJ2-5; cdr3_nt: TGTGCCAGTAGTATATTCAGGGAACAAGAGACCCAGTACTTC; cdr3_aa: CASSIFREQETQYF
d_call: NA; v_call: TRBV11-2; clone_size: NA; j_call: TRBJ2-7; cdr3_nt: TGTGCCAGCAGCTTAGGAGCCTACGAGCAGTACTTC; cdr3_aa: CASSLGAYEQYF
d_call: NA; v_call: TRBV6-5; clone_size: NA; j_call: TRBJ2-2; cdr3_nt: TGTGCCAGCAGCCCCCAGGGCGGCTCCACCGGGGAGCTGTTTTTT; cdr3_aa: CASSPQGGSTGELFF
d_call: NA; v_call: TRBV6-1; clone_size: NA; j_call: TRBJ1-2; cdr3_nt: TGTGCCAGCAGTGAAGCGCTTCGACAGTTCTATGGCTACACCTTC; cdr3_aa: CASSEALRQFYGYTF
d_call: TRBD2; v_call: TRBV4-3; clone_size: once; j_call: TRBJ2-7; cdr3_nt: TGCGCCAGCAGCCACGGACTAGCGGGACTCGGGTCCTACGAGCAGTACTTC; cdr3_aa: CASSHGLAGLGSYEQYF
d_call: TRBD1; v_call: TRBV4-1; clone_size: once; j_call: TRBJ2-7; cdr3_nt: TGCGCCAGCAGCCCCAGACAGGGGGCCTACGAGCAGTACTTC; cdr3_aa: CASSPRQGAYEQYF
d_call: NA; v_call: TRBV11-3; clone_size: NA; j_call: TRBJ2-2; cdr3_nt: TGTGCCAGCAGCTTGGCCTCCACCGGGGAGCTGTTTTTT; cdr3_aa: CASSLASTGELFF
d_call: TRBD2; v_call: TRBV30; clone_size: NA; j_call: TRBJ2-5; cdr3_nt: TGTGGGGCCGGGAGGGAGACCCAGTACTTC; cdr3_aa: CGAGRETQYF
d_call: TRBD1; v_call: TRBV18; clone_size: NA; j_call: TRBJ1-2; cdr3_nt: TGTGCCAGCTCATCCGCGGGACAGATCTATGGCTACACCTTC; cdr3_aa: CASSSAGQIYGYTF
d_call: NA; v_call: TRBV6-6; clone_size: once; j_call: TRBJ1-5; cdr3_nt: TGTGCCAGCAGTTACTCGAGTGACAGAGGACGGCAGCCCCAGCATTTT; cdr3_aa: CASSYSSDRGRQPQHF
d_call: NA; v_call: TRBV6-1; clone_size: once; j_call: TRBJ1-1; cdr3_nt: TGTGCCAGCAACCAAGGGGTTACTGAAGCTTTCTTT; cdr3_aa: CASNQGVTEAFF
d_call: TRBD1; v_call: TRBV30; clone_size: NA; j_call: TRBJ1-1; cdr3_nt: TGTGCCTGGAGTGAATCCCCAGGGGGCTTGACTGAAGCTTTCTTT; cdr3_aa: CAWSESPGGLTEAFF
d_call: TRBD2; v_call: TRBV11-2; clone_size: NA; j_call: TRBJ2-1; cdr3_nt: TGTGCCAGCAGCTTGGGACTAGCGGGAGGGCCAAGATACAATGAGCAGTTCTTC; cdr3_aa: CASSLGLAGGPRYNEQFF
d_call: TRBD2; v_call: TRBV28; clone_size: NA; j_call: TRBJ2-7; cdr3_nt: TGTGCCAGCAGTTTTCTAGCGGGAGTGCGCGAGCAGTACTTC; cdr3_aa: CASSFLAGVREQYF
d_call: NA; v_call: TRBV7-9; clone_size: once; j_call: TRBJ1-1; cdr3_nt: TGTGCCAGCAGCTTGCGGCCCACTGAAGCTTTCTTT; cdr3_aa: CASSLRPTEAFF
d_call: NA; v_call: TRBV12-2; clone_size: NA; j_call: TRBJ1-2; cdr3_nt: TGTGCAAGTCGCTTAGCGCTACGTAGGACAGGCGGTGGCTACACCTTC; cdr3_aa: CASRLALRRTGGGYTF
d_call: NA; v_call: TRBV5-4; clone_size: NA; j_call: TRBJ2-7; cdr3_nt: TGTGCCAGCAGCCCCAGGGATGGCGAGCAGTACTTC; cdr3_aa: CASSPRDGEQYF
d_call: TRBD1; v_call: TRBV5-1; clone_size: NA; j_call: TRBJ2-7; cdr3_nt: TGCGCCAGCAGCTTGGACAGGGGGCTCTACGAGCAGTACTTC; cdr3_aa: CASSLDRGLYEQYF
d_call: NA; v_call: TRBV5-6; clone_size: NA; j_call: TRBJ2-7; cdr3_nt: TGTGCCAGCAGCGCCCCCAGGGACTCCTACGAGCAGTACTTC; cdr3_aa: CASSAPRDSYEQYF
d_call: NA; v_call: TRBV7-9; clone_size: NA; j_call: TRBJ1-2; cdr3_nt: TGTGCCAGCAGCCGAGCAGGAATTAACTATGGCTACACCTTC; cdr3_aa: CASSRAGINYGYTF